What follows are 18 T cell receptor beta chains derived from one specimen sequenced in a study of response to subunit inactivated influenza vaccine. Each CDR3 protein is one row after TCRdb ran MiXCR on the RT-PCR reads. The sample lists roughly 570,000 distinct CDR3 sequences, about an eighth occurring once. The sequenced sample was PBMCs from blood, obtained 45 days after vaccination. Source of these receptors: a man aged 45-60 years who received an inactivated influenza vaccine.

This clonotype was picked up many times. The rearrangement uses TRBV20-1 and TRBJ1-3; D is undetermined. CDR1 and CDR2 (germline): DFQATT, SNEGSKA (reference sequence). The CDR3 has 12 amino acids. V lost 1 base and J 2 bases, leaving 3 bases between the germline ends. The CDR3 coding sequence is TGCAGTGCTAGAGGGGCTGGAAACACCATATATTTT. The encoded protein is CSARGAGNTIYF.

The rearrangement joins TRBV12-3 or TRBV12-4 to TRBJ2-7; TRBD1 matches 8 bases. This CDR3 comprises 14 residues. The J segment lost 3 bases and the V segment lost 6 bases, leaving 7 bases of the junction unmatched. The CDR3: CASSGTGGYYEQYF. The CDR3 DNA sequence: TGTGCCAGCAGCGGGACAGGAGGCTACTACGAGCAGTACTTC.

The rearrangement links TRBV5-1 to TRBJ2-1; TRBD1 matches at 7 bases. CDR1 is SGHRS and CDR2 is YFSETQ in the germline V gene. CDR3 size: 15 residues. Unmatched junction bases numbered 4, after V lost 0 bases and J lost 4 bases. The CDR3 reads CASSLGDRPYNEQFF. In nucleotides, the CDR3 is TGCGCCAGCAGCTTGGGGGACAGACCGTACAATGAGCAGTTCTTC.

V gene TRBV30 combines with J gene TRBJ2-5, with 7 bases fitting TRBD1. The germline V gene has CDR1 GTSNPN and CDR2 SVGIG (reference sequence). This CDR3 has 13 amino acids. V lost 5 bases and J lost 5; bases outside the gene matches: 8. CDR3 sequence reads: CAWEPMTGETQYF. CDR3 coding DNA: TGTGCCTGGGAACCCATGACAGGGGAGACCCAGTACTTC.

This clonotype was observed a few times. The rearrangement uses TRBV5-1 and TRBJ2-7; no reliable D call. V lost 0 bases, J lost 3 bases, and 13 bases lay in between. This CDR3 has 15 residues. CDR1 SGHRS and CDR2 YFSETQ come from the germline V gene. CDR3 bases: TGCGCCAGCAGCTTGGGGTCTAGTAGTAACTACGAGCAGTACTTC. Protein: CASSLGSSSNYEQYF. The whole variable domain, filled in from reference TRBV5-1 and TRBJ2-7, reads KAGVTQTPRYLIKTRGQQVTLSCSPISGHRSVSWYQQTPGQGLQFLFEYFSETQRNKGNFPGRFSGRQFSNSRSEMNVSTLELGDSALYLCASSLGSSSNYEQYFGPGTRLTVT.

This sequence joins TRBV30 and TRBJ2-1, with 9 positions matching TRBD2. Germline V CDR1 and CDR2: GTSNPN, SVGIG (reference sequence). The V and J ends lost 3 bases and 6 bases, in that order; junction bases with no gene match: 3. CDR3 length: 13 residues. The CDR3 region is CAWRLAGLNEQFF. CDR3 in DNA: TGTGCCTGGAGGCTAGCGGGACTCAATGAGCAGTTCTTC.

The V and J genes are TRBV7-9 and TRBJ2-7, with 10 bases lining up with TRBD2. The V gene's germline CDR1 is SEHNR and CDR2 FQNEAQ (reference sequence). The CDR3 extends over 17 amino acids. The V and J ends lost 4 bases and 3 bases, in that order; junction bases with no gene match: 12. The CDR3 region is CASSYSRASGGYYEQYF. CDR3 bases: TGTGCCAGCAGCTACTCCCGGGCTAGCGGGGGCTACTACGAGCAGTACTTC.

The chain combines TRBV5-1 with TRBJ2-2; TRBD1 aligns across 7 bases. The ends lost 0 bases at V and 5 bases at J; junction bases unmatched: 16. The CDR3 totals 19 residues. The germline gives CDR1 SGHRS, CDR2 YFSETQ. This chain's CDR3 is CASSLDGRQGPMSTGELFF. In nucleotides, the CDR3 is TGCGCCAGCAGCTTGGATGGACGACAGGGACCAATGTCGACCGGGGAGCTGTTTTTT. Together with reference TRBV5-1 and TRBJ2-2, the CDR3 gives the full variable domain: KAGVTQTPRYLIKTRGQQVTLSCSPISGHRSVSWYQQTPGQGLQFLFEYFSETQRNKGNFPGRFSGRQFSNSRSEMNVSTLELGDSALYLCASSLDGRQGPMSTGELFFGEGSRLTVL.

In its sample, this clonotype was seen many times. The V and J genes are TRBV20-1 and TRBJ2-3; 7 bases line up with TRBD2. Per germline, CDR1 DFQATT and CDR2 SNEGSKA (reference sequence). CDR3 size: 13 residues. DNA of the CDR3: TGCAGGGGGTATAGCGGGAGCACAGATACGCAGTATTTT. Amino acid sequence: CRGYSGSTDTQYF.

The sample holds a few counts of this clonotype. The chain carries TRBV5-1 and TRBJ2-1, with D maybe TRBD2 (5 bases). The CDR3 covers 14 residues. With 0 bases removed from V and 7 bases from J, the gap between germline ends came to 11 bases. The germline V gene has CDR1 SGHRS and CDR2 YFSETQ. This CDR3 is CASSLAIGINEQFF. The CDR3 DNA reads TGCGCCAGCAGCTTGGCGATCGGGATAAATGAGCAGTTCTTC.

This clonotype was detected only once. This rearrangement joins TRBV11-2 to TRBJ2-2; D ambiguous. Germline assignment: CDR1 SGHAT and CDR2 FQNNGV. V dropped 1 base and J dropped 6 bases, with 6 bases sitting between them. The length of the CDR3 is 13 residues. CDR3 region: CASSLGTPGELFF. The DNA of the CDR3 is TGTGCCAGCAGCTTAGGTACCCCCGGGGAGCTGTTTTTT.

The chain has TRBV5-1 and TRBJ2-6; unclear D gene. V lost 4 bases and J 0 bases, leaving 11 bases between the germline ends. The CDR3 consists of 16 residues. The V gene's germline CDR1 is SGHRS and CDR2 YFSETQ. The chain's CDR3 is CASSQSSSSGANVLTF. For the CDR3, the DNA is TGCGCCAGCAGCCAGTCGTCCAGCTCTGGGGCCAACGTCCTGACTTTC.

V usage is TRBV12-3 or TRBV12-4 and J usage is TRBJ2-6; no firm D call. This CDR3 comprises 15 residues. V dropped 5 bases and J dropped 0 bases, with 8 bases sitting between them. CDR3 nucleotide sequence: TGTGCCAGCAGTCGGAAGCACTCTGGGGCCAACGTCCTGACTTTC. It codes for CASSRKHSGANVLTF.

This clonotype was seen a few times. The V call is TRBV10-2, the J call TRBJ2-2, with D tentatively TRBD2 (6 bases). V was clipped by 1 base and J by 8 bases, with 8 bases between them. This CDR3 spans 13 amino acids. Germline values: CDR1 WSHSY, CDR2 SAAADI. CDR3 region: CASSEWRAGELFF. As DNA, the CDR3 is TGCGCCAGCAGTGAGTGGAGGGCTGGGGAGCTGTTTTTT.

This clonotype has ten or more counts. The J gene is TRBJ2-7, the V gene TRBV27, with no clear D. Looked up from germline, CDR1 is MNHEY and CDR2 is SMNVEV (reference sequence). V lost 5 bases and J 7 bases, leaving 18 bases between the germline ends. The CDR3 is made up of 14 amino acids. The CDR3 sequence is CASSPGPRLGEQYF. DNA of the CDR3: TGTGCCAGCAGTCCCGGACCCCGTCTGGGTGAGCAGTACTTC.

This clonotype has only a few counts. The rearrangement links TRBV7-9 to TRBJ2-1; 10 nucleotides line up with TRBD1. This CDR3 comprises 14 residues. Germline CDR1 and CDR2: SEHNR and FQNEAQ (reference sequence). After removal of 6 bases from V and 10 bases from J, the junction contained 9 bases not matched to a gene. The CDR3 is CASRHRQGAIEQFF. The DNA for the CDR3 is TGTGCCAGCAGGCATAGACAGGGGGCAATAGAGCAGTTCTTC.

The gene calls are TRBV11-2 and TRBJ2-2, with D uncertain. The germline V and J ends were trimmed by 6 bases and 4 bases, with 15 bases remaining between them. The CDR3 length is 15 residues. Germline values: CDR1 SGHAT, CDR2 FQNNGV. The CDR3 DNA reads as TGTGCCAGCAGTCCACGCCCGGGTACCACCGGGGAGCTGTTTTTT. This encodes CASSPRPGTTGELFF. Filled out from reference TRBV11-2 and TRBJ2-2, the complete variable domain reads EAGVAQSPRYKIIEKRQSVAFWCNPISGHATLYWYQQILGQGPKLLIQFQNNGVVDDSQLPKDRFSAERLKGVDSTLKIQPAKLEDSAVYLCASSPRPGTTGELFFGEGSRLTVL.

In this sample, this clonotype turned up many times. The chain couples TRBV20-1 to TRBJ2-3; D is perhaps TRBD1 (6 bases). Per germline, CDR1 DFQATT and CDR2 SNEGSKA (reference sequence). CDR3 length: 18 amino acids. Trimming took 3 bases from V and 3 from J, leaving 25 bases between them. The CDR3 bases are TGCAGTGCTAGTCTACCCTTGCACAGGGATGGTGGTACAGATACGCAGTATTTT. This sequence encodes CSASLPLHRDGGTDTQYF.